The 14 T cell receptor beta chains in this list originate from one sample, sequenced in a study of blood T cell repertoires in COVID-19. Assay used: immunoSEQ multiplex PCR; TCRdb lists only in-frame clones, some missing. The table has 60,000 to 80,000 clones, approximately 86% seen once. The sequenced sample was peripheral blood. The receptors were sampled from a man aged 65 to 85 with acute or convalescent COVID-19.

The chain has TRBV11-2 and TRBJ2-7; perhaps TRBD2 as D (6 bases). V dropped 4 bases and J dropped 1 base, with 11 bases sitting between them. The CDR3 is made up of 14 amino acids. Germline loops: CDR1 SGHAT, CDR2 FQNNGV. The CDR3, as DNA: TGTGCCAGCAGCTCGGAGGGCCCGTCCTACGAGCAGTACTTC. Encoded protein: CASSSEGPSYEQYF.

This chain connects TRBV28 to TRBJ2-7, with D tentatively TRBD2 (6 bases). The CDR3 contains 15 residues. The V gene lost 3 bases and the J gene lost 4 bases, with 16 bases spanning the gap. Germline-derived CDR1 and CDR2 are MDHEN and SYDVKM. The DNA of the CDR3 is TGTGCCAGCAGTTTTGTTCCGGGAGTCGGATACGAGCAGTACTTC. Residues: CASSFVPGVGYEQYF.

V is TRBV18 and J is TRBJ2-7; 10 bases match TRBD1. The CDR3 sequence is 16 residues long. Trimming took 3 bases from V and 2 from J; bases not matched to a gene: 7. Germline V gene data show CDR1 as KGHSH and CDR2 as LQKENI. The chain's CDR3 is CASSPLPGTGAYEQYF. CDR3 bases: TGTGCCAGCTCACCCTTGCCCGGGACAGGGGCCTACGAGCAGTACTTC.

This clone occurred once. V usage is TRBV24-1 and J usage is TRBJ2-2; D ambiguous. The germline V gene encodes CDR1 KGHDR and CDR2 SFDVKD. The V end lost 8 bases, the J end lost 3 bases, and 15 bases lay between the germline ends. The CDR3 extends over 15 amino acids. DNA for the CDR3: TGTGCCACCAAGAAAGGTGGGCGTGACACCGGGGAGCTGTTTTTT. Amino acids: CATKKGGRDTGELFF.

The V gene is TRBV25-1, the J gene TRBJ2-2; the D gene is possibly TRBD1 (7 bases). CDR1 and CDR2 (germline): MGHDK, SYGVNS. V was cut by 1 base and J by 3 bases, with 15 bases left in between. The CDR3 covers 17 residues. The CDR3: CASSEFPGRGDTGELFF. For the CDR3, the DNA is TGTGCCAGCAGTGAATTTCCCGGCAGGGGGGACACCGGGGAGCTGTTTTTT.

This chain connects TRBV19 to TRBJ1-1; D gene ambiguous. There are 15 residues in the CDR3. V lost 1 base, J lost 0 bases, and 9 bases lay in between. Germline V CDR1 and CDR2: LNHDA, SQIVND (reference sequence). The CDR3 loop is CASSIAASMNTEAFF. The CDR3 nucleotides are TGTGCCAGTAGTATAGCAGCGTCCATGAACACTGAAGCTTTCTTT.

The chain combines TRBV9 with TRBJ1-3; tentatively, D is TRBD1 (5 bases). In germline, CDR1 is SGDLS, CDR2 YYNGEE. The CDR3 totals 16 residues. With 0 bases removed from V and 0 bases from J, the gap between germline ends came to 10 bases. CDR3 bases: TGTGCCAGCAGCGTAGGCTGGAGGGGCTCTGGAAACACCATATATTTT. Encoded protein: CASSVGWRGSGNTIYF.

The chain has TRBV12-3 or TRBV12-4 and TRBJ2-7, with D perhaps matching TRBD1 (6 bases). V was clipped by 3 bases and J by 1 base, with 7 bases between them. The CDR3 loop spans 13 amino acids. CDR3 region: CASSLGASYEQYF. The CDR3 bases are TGTGCCAGCAGTTTGGGGGCGTCCTACGAGCAGTACTTC.

V gene TRBV11-3 combines with J gene TRBJ2-7; 7 nucleotides line up with TRBD1. Germline-derived CDR1 and CDR2 are SGHNT and YENEEA. V trimming: 2 bases; J trimming: 2 bases; junction bases outside the gene matches: 6. The CDR3 covers 15 residues. DNA for the CDR3: TGTGCCAGCAGCTTATTTTCAGGGACAGCCTACGAGCAGTACTTC. It codes for CASSLFSGTAYEQYF.

This clone was detected once. This chain uses TRBV29-1 with TRBJ2-1; 7 nucleotides line up with TRBD2. Trimming removed 3 bases from V and 1 base from J; junction bases left unmatched: 6. CDR3 length: 15 residues. CDR1 and CDR2 from the germline V gene are SQVTM and ANQGSEA. The CDR3 DNA reads as TGCAGCGTTGATTGGCTAGCGGCATCCTACAATGAGCAGTTCTTC. It specifies CSVDWLAASYNEQFF.

This clone was counted between two and nine times. This sequence joins TRBV5-1 and TRBJ1-2; the D gene is possibly TRBD1 (5 bases). V lost 3 bases and J 8 bases, leaving 20 bases between the germline ends. The CDR3 extends over 15 amino acids. CDR1 and CDR2 (germline): SGHRS, YFSETQ. The CDR3 DNA reads TGCGCCAGCAGCTCGGGGGACGGCTTAGGTCGCGGCTACACCTTC. Its translation is CASSSGDGLGRGYTF.

The rearrangement uses TRBV3-1 (or the pseudogene TRBV3-2) and TRBJ2-6, with no clear D. CDR3 length: 17 residues. V lost 3 bases, J lost 0 bases, and 12 bases lay in between. Germline V lookup: CDR1 LGHDT, CDR2 YNNKEL (reference sequence). In DNA, the CDR3 is TGTGCCAGCAGCCATTTTCGCTCTAGCTCTGGGGCCAACGTCCTGACTTTC. This gives the protein CASSHFRSSSGANVLTF.

The chain recombines TRBV19 with TRBJ2-5, with 9 positions matching TRBD1. The J segment lost 4 bases and the V segment lost 8 bases, leaving 5 bases of the junction unmatched. Germline V gives CDR1 LNHDA, CDR2 SQIVND (reference sequence). The CDR3 is 13 amino acids. DNA of the CDR3: TGTGCCAGTGCCGGGACAGGGTTAGAGACCCAGTACTTC. It codes for CASAGTGLETQYF.

The chain joins TRBV7-9 to TRBJ1-1, with D possibly being TRBD1 (5 bases). Germline V lookup: CDR1 SEHNR, CDR2 FQNEAQ (reference sequence). V dropped 3 bases and J dropped 1 base, with 9 bases sitting between them. There are 14 residues in the CDR3. The CDR3 coding sequence is TGTGCCAGCAGCTTGCATCAGGGGAACACTGAAGCTTTCTTT. Translation gives CASSLHQGNTEAFF.